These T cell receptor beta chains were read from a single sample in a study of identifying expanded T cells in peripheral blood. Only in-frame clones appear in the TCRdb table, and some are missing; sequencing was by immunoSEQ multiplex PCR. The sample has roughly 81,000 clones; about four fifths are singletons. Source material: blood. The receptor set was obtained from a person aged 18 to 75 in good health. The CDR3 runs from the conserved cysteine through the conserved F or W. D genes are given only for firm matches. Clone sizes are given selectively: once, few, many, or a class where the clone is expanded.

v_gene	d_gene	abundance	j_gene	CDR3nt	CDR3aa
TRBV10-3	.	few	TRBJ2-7	TGTGCCATCAGCCCCGGGGGCTACGAGCAGTACTTC	CAISPGGYEQYF
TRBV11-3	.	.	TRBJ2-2	TGTGCCAGCAGCTTTCGCAGAGGCACCGGGGAGCTGTTTTTT	CASSFRRGTGELFF
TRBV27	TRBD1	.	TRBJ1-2	TGTGCCAGCAGTTTAGCGGGACAGGGGCCCTATGGCTACACCTTC	CASSLAGQGPYGYTF
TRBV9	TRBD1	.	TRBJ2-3	TGTGCCAGCAGCTTCGGACAGGGACACACAGATACGCAGTATTTT	CASSFGQGHTDTQYF
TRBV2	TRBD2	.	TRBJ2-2	TGTGCCAGCTCGGAGCTGAGTAGCGGGAGTTTCGGGGAGCTGTTTTTT	CASSELSSGSFGELFF
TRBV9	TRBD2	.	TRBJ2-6	TGTGCCAGCAGCGCGCGGGGGAGCTCTGGGGCCAACGTCCTGACTTTC	CASSARGSSGANVLTF
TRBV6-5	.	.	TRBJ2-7	TGTGCCAGCAGTTACTCGGCGACGGGGTACAGGTTAGTGCAGTACTTC	CASSYSATGYRLVQYF
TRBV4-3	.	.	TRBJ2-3	TGCGCCAGCAGCCAAGTCAGTAGGGCCTCGGGAGATACGCAGTATTTT	CASSQVSRASGDTQYF
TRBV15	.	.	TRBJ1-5	TGTGCCACCAGCAGCCCGGGACTTCAACAGCCCCAGCATTTT	CATSSPGLQQPQHF
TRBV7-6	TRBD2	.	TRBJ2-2	TGTGCCAGCAGCCATCCCAGCGGGAGGGCCAGCACCGGGGAGCTGTTTTTT	CASSHPSGRASTGELFF
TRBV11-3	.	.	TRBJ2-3	TGTGCCAGCAGCTTAGGAAGTAATACGCAGTATTTT	CASSLGSNTQYF
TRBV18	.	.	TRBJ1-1	TGTGCCAGCTCACAAGACAGAGTGAACACTGAAGCTTTCTTT	CASSQDRVNTEAFF
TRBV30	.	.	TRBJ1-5	TGTGCCTGGACCCAGAGGGCAGGGGATCAGCCCCAGCATTTT	CAWTQRAGDQPQHF
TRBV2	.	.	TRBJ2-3	TGTGCCAGCAGTGTTCGACAGGTGATCACAGATACGCAGTATTTT	CASSVRQVITDTQYF
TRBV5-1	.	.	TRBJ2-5	TGCGCCAGCAGCCCGGACGGGTTAGAGACCCAGTACTTC	CASSPDGLETQYF
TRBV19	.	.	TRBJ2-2	TGTGCCAGTGCGGCCAGGTTCACCGGGGAGCTGTTTTTT	CASAARFTGELFF
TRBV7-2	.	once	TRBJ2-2	TGTGCCAGCAGCACTAAAGCGGCCGGGGAGCTGTTTTTT	CASSTKAAGELFF
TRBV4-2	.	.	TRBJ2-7	TGTGCCAGCAGCCAAGACCACTCGACAAGTGCCTACGAGCAGTACTTC	CASSQDHSTSAYEQYF
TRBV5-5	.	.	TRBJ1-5	TGTGCCAGCAGCTTGGTGGCAACAACGGTACAGCCCCAGCATTTT	CASSLVATTVQPQHF
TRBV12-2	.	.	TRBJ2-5	TGTGCAAGTCGCTGCCGGGAACCTTCAGAGACCCAGTACTTC	CASRCREPSETQYF
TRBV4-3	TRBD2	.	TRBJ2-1	TGCGCCAGCAGCCAAGTGTTGGTGACTAGCGGCAATGAGCAGTTCTTC	CASSQVLVTSGNEQFF
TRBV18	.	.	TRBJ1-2	TGTGCCAGCTCACCACCGGCAGATGCTAACTATGGCTACACCTTC	CASSPPADANYGYTF
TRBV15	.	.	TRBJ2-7	TGTGCCACCAGCAGAGAGACTCACAGCTCCTACGAGCAGTACTTC	CATSRETHSSYEQYF
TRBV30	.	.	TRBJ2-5	TGTGCCTGGAGTCTAGGGGCCGGGACCCAGTACTTC	CAWSLGAGTQYF
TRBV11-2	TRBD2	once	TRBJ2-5	TGTGCCAGCAGCTTAGGTCTCACTCGACTAGCGGGGTTACAAGAGACCCAGTACTTC	CASSLGLTRLAGLQETQYF
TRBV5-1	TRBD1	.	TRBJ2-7	TGCGCCAGCAGCTTGGTGCCCCCAGGACAGGGCGGGAAACCCTACGAGCAGTACTTC	CASSLVPPGQGGKPYEQYF